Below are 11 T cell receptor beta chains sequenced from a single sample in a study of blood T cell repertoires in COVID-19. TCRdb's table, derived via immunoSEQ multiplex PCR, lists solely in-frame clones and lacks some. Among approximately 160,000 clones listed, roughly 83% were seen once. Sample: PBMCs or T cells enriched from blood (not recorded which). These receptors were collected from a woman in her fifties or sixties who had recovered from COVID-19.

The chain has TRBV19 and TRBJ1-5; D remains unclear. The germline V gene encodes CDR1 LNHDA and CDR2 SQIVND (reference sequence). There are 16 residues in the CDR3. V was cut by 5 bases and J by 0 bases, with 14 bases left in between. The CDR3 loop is CASSAPGFYSNQPQHF. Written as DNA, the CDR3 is TGTGCCAGTAGTGCCCCGGGTTTCTATAGCAATCAGCCCCAGCATTTT.

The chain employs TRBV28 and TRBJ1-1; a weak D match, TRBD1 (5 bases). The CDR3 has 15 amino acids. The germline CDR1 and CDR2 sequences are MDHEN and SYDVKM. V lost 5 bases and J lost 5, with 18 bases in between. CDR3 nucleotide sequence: TGTGCCAGCAGTCCACTCGGGACTAAGGTGACTGAAGCTTTCTTT. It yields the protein CASSPLGTKVTEAFF.

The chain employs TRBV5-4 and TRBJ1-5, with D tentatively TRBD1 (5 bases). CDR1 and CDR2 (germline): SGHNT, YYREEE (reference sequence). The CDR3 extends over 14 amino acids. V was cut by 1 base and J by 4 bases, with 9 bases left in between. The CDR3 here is CASSLYQGNQPQHF. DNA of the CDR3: TGTGCCAGCAGCTTGTACCAGGGAAATCAGCCCCAGCATTTT.

The CDR3 loop reads CASSYGGSRSPLHF. DNA of the CDR3: TGTGCCAGCAGTTACGGCGGTTCGCGGTCACCCCTCCACTTT. The rearrangement links TRBV6-5 to TRBJ1-6; D ambiguous. Between the trimmed V and J ends, which lost 2 bases and 10 bases, there was a span of 12 bases. CDR3 length: 14 amino acids. CDR1 MNHEY and CDR2 SVGAGI come from the germline V gene.

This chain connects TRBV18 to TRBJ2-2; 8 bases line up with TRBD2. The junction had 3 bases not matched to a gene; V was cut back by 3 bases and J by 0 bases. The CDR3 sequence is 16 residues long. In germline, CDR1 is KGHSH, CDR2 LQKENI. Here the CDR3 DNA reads TGTGCCAGCTCACCGTCGGGGGGGGCGAACACCGGGGAGCTGTTTTTT. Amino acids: CASSPSGGANTGELFF. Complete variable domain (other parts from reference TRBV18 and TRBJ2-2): NAGVMQNPRHLVRRRGQEARLRCSPMKGHSHVYWYRQLPEEGLKFMVYLQKENIIDESGMPKERFSAEFPKEGPSILRIQQVVRGDSAAYFCASSPSGGANTGELFFGEGSRLTVL.

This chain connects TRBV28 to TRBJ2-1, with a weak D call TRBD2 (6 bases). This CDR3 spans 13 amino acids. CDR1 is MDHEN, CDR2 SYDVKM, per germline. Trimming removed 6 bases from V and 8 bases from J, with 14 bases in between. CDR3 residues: CASRTPTGDEQFF. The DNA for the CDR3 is TGTGCCAGCAGGACCCCCACGGGAGATGAGCAGTTCTTC.

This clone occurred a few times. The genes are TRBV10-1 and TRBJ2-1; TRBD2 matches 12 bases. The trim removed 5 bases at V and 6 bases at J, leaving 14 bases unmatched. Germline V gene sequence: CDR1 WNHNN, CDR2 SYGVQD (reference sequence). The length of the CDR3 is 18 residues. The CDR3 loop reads CASSHGLAGHRRGNEQFF. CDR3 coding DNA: TGCGCCAGCAGTCATGGACTAGCGGGACATCGCCGTGGCAATGAGCAGTTCTTC.

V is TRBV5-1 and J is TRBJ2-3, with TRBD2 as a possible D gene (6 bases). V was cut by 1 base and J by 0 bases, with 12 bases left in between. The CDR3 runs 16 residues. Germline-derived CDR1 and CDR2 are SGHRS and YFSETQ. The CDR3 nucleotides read TGCGCCAGCAGCTTGAGGCGGGACGGGAGCACAGATACGCAGTATTTT. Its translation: CASSLRRDGSTDTQYF.

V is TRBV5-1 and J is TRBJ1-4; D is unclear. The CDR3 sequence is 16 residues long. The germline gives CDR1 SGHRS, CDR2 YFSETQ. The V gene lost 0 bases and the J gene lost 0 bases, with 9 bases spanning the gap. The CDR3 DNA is TGCGCCAGCAGCTTGGAACAGATAGCAACTAATGAAAAACTGTTTTTT. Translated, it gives CASSLEQIATNEKLFF.

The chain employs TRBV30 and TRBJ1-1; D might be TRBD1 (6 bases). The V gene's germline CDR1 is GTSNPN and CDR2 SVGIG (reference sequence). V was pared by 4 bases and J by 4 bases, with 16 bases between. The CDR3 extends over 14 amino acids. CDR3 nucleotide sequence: TGTGCCTGGACCTCAGGGGTAGGTGCCACTGAAGCTTTCTTT. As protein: CAWTSGVGATEAFF.

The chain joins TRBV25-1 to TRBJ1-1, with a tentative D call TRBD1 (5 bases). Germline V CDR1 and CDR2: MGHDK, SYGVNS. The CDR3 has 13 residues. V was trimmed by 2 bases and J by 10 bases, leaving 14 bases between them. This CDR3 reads CASSEIGRQGAFF. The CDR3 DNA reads TGTGCCAGCAGTGAAATAGGGCGGCAGGGAGCTTTCTTT.